The clone carrying this T cell receptor (delta chain) was seen only a few times. Translating this DNA gives a protein that differs at residues 4 and 12 from the TCRdb one, which belongs to a much larger clone; a read error is likely, and the protein shown is this translation. This specimen comes from a study of gamma-delta chains in newborns, infants, children. Looking at the study overall: Microbial exposure reportedly drives polyclonal innate γδ T cell expansion after birth.

TCRdb reapplied CATT to the reads. This table has about 3,400 delta-chain clones, 0.25% to 0.35% appearing once. Germline CDR1 GEAIGNYY, CDR2 EKD. This CDR3 has 18 amino acids. The rearrangement uses TRDV2 and TRDJ3; tentatively, D is TRDD3 (6 bases). The sequenced sample consisted of blood. This receptor was obtained from a child who was a newborn, infant or young child, either healthy, febrile or measles-vaccinated (not recorded which). The CDR3 DNA reads as TGTGCCTGTAACACCAAACTGGAGAGCTCCTGGGGCACCCGACAGATGTTTTTC. Translation gives CACNTKLESSWGTRQMFF.